Listed below are T cell receptor beta chains from one sample, sequenced in a study of blood T cell repertoires in COVID-19. Sequencing was performed with immunoSEQ multiplex PCR; in TCRdb, only in-frame clones are kept and a portion is missing. The sample carries roughly 62,000 clones, approximately 92% recorded once. Sequenced material: peripheral blood. All receptors derive from a human donor in a cohort sampled during active COVID-19. The CDR3 runs from the conserved cysteine through the conserved F or W. The D gene is left open where the match is weak. Clone size appears in some rows only: once, few, many, or a class for an expanded clone.

j_call d_call clone_size v_call cdr3_aa cdr3_nt
TRBJ2-7 TRBD2 . TRBV6-5 CASTNGEGEAVLDF TGTGCCAGCACCAACGGGGAGGGTGAAGCAGTCCTAGACTTC
TRBJ1-5 . . TRBV19 CASTAGQLGNQPQHF TGTGCCAGTACCGCTGGACAGTTGGGCAATCAGCCCCAGCATTTT
TRBJ2-2 . . TRBV7-6 CASSLGEGRFKGVELFF TGTGCCAGCAGCTTAGGAGAGGGCCGGTTCAAGGGCGTGGAGCTGTTTTTT
TRBJ2-7 TRBD2 . TRBV9 CASSASGTSGAYEQYF TGTGCCAGCAGCGCAAGTGGGACTAGCGGAGCCTACGAGCAGTACTTC
TRBJ2-1 TRBD2 . TRBV9 CASSTSGVSSYNEQFF TGTGCCAGCAGCACAAGCGGGGTAAGCTCCTACAATGAGCAGTTCTTC
TRBJ1-5 TRBD1 once TRBV19 CASSSPQGLLNQPQHF TGTGCCAGTAGTAGCCCACAGGGGTTATTGAATCAGCCCCAGCATTTT
TRBJ1-3 . . TRBV5-1 CASSPSGDTGNTIYF TGCGCCAGCAGCCCTTCAGGGGATACTGGAAACACCATATATTTT
TRBJ1-2 . . TRBV12-3/TRBV12-4 CASSSGLRGYTF TGTGCCAGCAGTTCGGGGTTGCGGGGCTACACCTTC
TRBJ1-3 TRBD1 once TRBV10-3 CAISGDRAGNTIYF TGTGCCATCAGTGGGGACAGGGCTGGAAACACCATATATTTT
TRBJ2-7 TRBD1 few TRBV4-1 CASSQPGQGPEQYF TGCGCCAGCAGCCAACCGGGACAGGGCCCGGAGCAGTACTTC
TRBJ1-2 . . TRBV7-8 CASSLGAASNYGYTF TGTGCCAGCAGCTTAGGGGCAGCATCTAACTATGGCTACACCTTC
TRBJ1-5 TRBD1 . TRBV5-1 CASSPGQGQPQHF TGCGCCAGCAGCCCCGGACAGGGCCAGCCCCAGCATTTT
TRBJ2-2 TRBD2 . TRBV11-3 CASKGLAGSEGELFF TGTGCCAGCAAGGGGCTAGCGGGGAGCGAGGGGGAGCTGTTTTTT
TRBJ1-4 . . TRBV5-4 CASSLFGSYPEKLFF TGTGCCAGCAGCTTGTTTGGGAGCTATCCCGAAAAACTGTTTTTT
TRBJ2-6 TRBD2 . TRBV2 CASSAGGLVSGANVLTF TGTGCCAGCTCTGCGGGGGGGTTGGTCTCTGGGGCCAACGTCCTGACTTTC
TRBJ1-2 . . TRBV19 CASTNIPDSHGYTF TGTGCCAGTACCAATATACCGGACAGTCATGGCTACACCTTC
TRBJ2-7 . . TRBV15 CATSRSPGEQYF TGTGCCACCAGCAGATCCCCAGGAGAGCAGTACTTC
TRBJ1-2 TRBD1 . TRBV5-1 CASRRGTGESYGGYTF TGCGCCAGCAGGAGGGGGACAGGGGAATCCTATGGTGGCTACACCTTC
TRBJ2-3 TRBD2 once TRBV19 CASSPILAGGTDTQYF TGTGCCAGTAGTCCCATACTAGCGGGTGGCACAGATACGCAGTATTTT
TRBJ2-3 TRBD2 . TRBV7-3 CASSPLAGRTDTQYF TGTGCCAGCAGCCCCCTAGCGGGTCGCACAGATACGCAGTATTTT